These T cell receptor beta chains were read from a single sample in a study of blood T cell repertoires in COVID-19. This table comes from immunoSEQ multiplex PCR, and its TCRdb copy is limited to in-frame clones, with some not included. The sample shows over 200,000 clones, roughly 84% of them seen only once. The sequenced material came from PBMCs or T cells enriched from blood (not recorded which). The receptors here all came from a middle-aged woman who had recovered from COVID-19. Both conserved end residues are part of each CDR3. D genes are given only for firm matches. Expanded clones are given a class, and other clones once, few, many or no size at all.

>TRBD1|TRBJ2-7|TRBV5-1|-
CASSLTWDRMFEQYF
TGCGCCAGCAGCTTGACCTGGGACAGGATGTTCGAGCAGTACTTC
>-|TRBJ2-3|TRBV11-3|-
CASSPVGHTQYF
TGTGCCAGCAGCCCCGTGGGCCATACGCAGTATTTT
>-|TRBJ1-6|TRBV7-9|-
CASSDGQSSYNSPLHF
TGTGCCAGCAGCGACGGACAGAGCTCCTATAATTCACCCCTCCACTTT
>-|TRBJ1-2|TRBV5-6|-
CASSLTQRNYGYTF
TGTGCCAGCAGCCTTACGCAGCGAAACTATGGCTACACCTTC
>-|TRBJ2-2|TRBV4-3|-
CASSQDRDRNTGELFF
TGCGCCAGCAGCCAAGACCGCGACAGAAACACCGGGGAGCTGTTTTTT
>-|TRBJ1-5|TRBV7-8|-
CASSLNPRDGQPQHF
TGTGCCAGCAGCTTAAATCCCAGGGATGGTCAGCCCCAGCATTTT
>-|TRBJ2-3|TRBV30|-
CAWSPWASVTDTQYF
TGTGCCTGGAGCCCCTGGGCTAGCGTAACAGATACGCAGTATTTT
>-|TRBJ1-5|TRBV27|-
CASSSQGLGPQHF
TGTGCCAGCAGTTCCCAGGGTTTAGGGCCCCAGCATTTT
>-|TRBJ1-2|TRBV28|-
CASSLGQLYGYTF
TGTGCCAGCAGTTTAGGACAGCTCTATGGCTACACCTTC
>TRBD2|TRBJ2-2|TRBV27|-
CASSLRSGSNTGELFF
TGTGCCAGCAGTTTACGCAGCGGGAGTAACACCGGGGAGCTGTTTTTT
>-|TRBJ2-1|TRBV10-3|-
CAISGSSLSEQFF
TGTGCCATCAGTGGGAGTAGTTTGAGTGAGCAGTTCTTC
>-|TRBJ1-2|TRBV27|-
CASRGLIGYTF
TGTGCCAGCAGGGGGCTGATCGGCTACACCTTC
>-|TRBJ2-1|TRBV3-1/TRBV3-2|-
CASSSDRNYNEQFF
TGTGCCAGCAGCTCTGACAGGAACTACAATGAGCAGTTCTTC
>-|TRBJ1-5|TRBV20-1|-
CSASTPGAGDQPQHF
TGCAGTGCTAGTACCCCAGGGGCTGGGGATCAGCCCCAGCATTTT
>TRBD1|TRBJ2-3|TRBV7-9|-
CASSGRTGVSTDTQYF
TGTGCCAGCAGCGGAAGGACAGGCGTTTCCACAGATACGCAGTATTTT
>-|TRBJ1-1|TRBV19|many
CASSIFEGKAEAFF
TGTGCCAGTAGTATCTTCGAGGGTAAGGCTGAAGCTTTCTTT
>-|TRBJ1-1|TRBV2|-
CASSDQNTEAFF
TGTGCCAGCAGTGACCAGAACACTGAAGCTTTCTTT
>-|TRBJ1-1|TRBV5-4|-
CASSLAGVADKAFF
TGTGCCAGCAGCTTGGCCGGAGTGGCGGACAAAGCTTTCTTT
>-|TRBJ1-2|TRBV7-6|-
CASSLEAGANYGYTF
TGTGCCAGCAGCTTAGAGGCCGGAGCTAACTATGGCTACACCTTC
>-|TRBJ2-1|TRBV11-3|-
CASSSTGDSYNEQFF
TGTGCCAGCAGCTCGACCGGGGATTCCTACAATGAGCAGTTCTTC
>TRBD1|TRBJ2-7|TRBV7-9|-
CASSRGQGPGEQYF
TGTGCCAGCAGCCGGGGACAGGGACCTGGCGAGCAGTACTTC
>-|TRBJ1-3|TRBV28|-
CASSFPSGIRRGNTIYF
TGTGCCAGCAGCTTCCCCTCAGGGATACGACGAGGAAACACCATATATTTT
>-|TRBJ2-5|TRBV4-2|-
CASSQEGQGQETQYF
TGTGCCAGCAGCCAGGAAGGGCAGGGTCAAGAGACCCAGTACTTC
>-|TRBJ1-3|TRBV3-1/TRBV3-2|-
CASSQGTLNTIYF
TGTGCCAGCAGCCAAGGGACATTGAACACCATATATTTT
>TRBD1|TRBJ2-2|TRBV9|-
CASSAGTGATGELFF
TGTGCCAGCAGCGCCGGGACAGGGGCCACCGGGGAGCTGTTTTTT
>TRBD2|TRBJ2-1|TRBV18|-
CASSPIGAGVNEQFF
TGTGCCAGCTCACCAATTGGAGCGGGAGTTAATGAGCAGTTCTTC
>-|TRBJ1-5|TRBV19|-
CASSLGGSQPQHF
TGTGCCAGTAGTCTGGGGGGGTCGCAGCCCCAGCATTTT
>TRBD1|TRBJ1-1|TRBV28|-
CASRPEQGFSTEAFF
TGTGCCAGCAGACCTGAACAGGGGTTCAGTACTGAAGCTTTCTTT
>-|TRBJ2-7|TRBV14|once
CASSQVTPYEQYF
TGTGCCAGCAGCCAAGTCACTCCCTACGAGCAGTACTTC